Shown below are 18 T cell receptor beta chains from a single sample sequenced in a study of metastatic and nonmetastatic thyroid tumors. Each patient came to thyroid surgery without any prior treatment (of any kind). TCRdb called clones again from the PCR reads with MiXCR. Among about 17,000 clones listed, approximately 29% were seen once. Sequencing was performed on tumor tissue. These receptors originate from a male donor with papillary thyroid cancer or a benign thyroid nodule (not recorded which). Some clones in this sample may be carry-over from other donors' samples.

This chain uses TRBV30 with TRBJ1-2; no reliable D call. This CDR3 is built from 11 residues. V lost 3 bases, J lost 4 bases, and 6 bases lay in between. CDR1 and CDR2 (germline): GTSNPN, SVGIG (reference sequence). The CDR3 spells CAWSQRYGYTF. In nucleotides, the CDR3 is TGTGCCTGGAGCCAACGCTATGGCTACACCTTC.

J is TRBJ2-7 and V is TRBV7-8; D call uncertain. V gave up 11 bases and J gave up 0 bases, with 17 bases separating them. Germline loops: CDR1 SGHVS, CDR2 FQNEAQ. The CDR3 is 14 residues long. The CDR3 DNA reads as TGTGCCTGGAGCTTAGCCAGGAACTCCTACGAGCAGTACTTC. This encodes CAWSLARNSYEQYF.

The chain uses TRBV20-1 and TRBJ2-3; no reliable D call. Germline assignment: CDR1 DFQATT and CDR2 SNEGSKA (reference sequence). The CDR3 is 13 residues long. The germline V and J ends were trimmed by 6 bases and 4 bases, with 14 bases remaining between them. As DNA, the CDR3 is TGCAGTGCGGGGTATTTTGGGGCAGATACGCAGTATTTT. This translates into CSAGYFGADTQYF.

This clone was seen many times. The CDR3 DNA reads as TGTGCCAGCAGCCACCCCGATTCTAGACATAAGGGGCGCGACACTGAAGCTTTCTTT. Translation: CASSHPDSRHKGRDTEAFF. The rearrangement uses TRBV13 and TRBJ1-1; tentative D call: TRBD1 (5 bases). The germline gives CDR1 PRHDT, CDR2 FYEKMQ (reference sequence). The CDR3 extends over 19 amino acids. The V end was cut by 5 bases, the J end by 3 bases, with 28 bases between.

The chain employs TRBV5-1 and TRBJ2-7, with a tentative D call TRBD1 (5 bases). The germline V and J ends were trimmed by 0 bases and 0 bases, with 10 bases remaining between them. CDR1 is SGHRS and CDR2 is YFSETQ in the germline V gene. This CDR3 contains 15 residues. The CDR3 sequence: CASSLEQASSYEQYF. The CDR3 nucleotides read TGCGCCAGCAGCTTGGAACAGGCAAGCTCCTACGAGCAGTACTTC.

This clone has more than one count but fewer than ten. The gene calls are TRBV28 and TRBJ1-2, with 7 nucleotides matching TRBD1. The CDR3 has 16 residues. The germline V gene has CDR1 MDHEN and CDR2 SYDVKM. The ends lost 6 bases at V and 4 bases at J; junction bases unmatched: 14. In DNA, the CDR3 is TGTGCCAGCAGCAACTACTACCGGGACAGAATCTATGGCTACACCTTC. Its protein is CASSNYYRDRIYGYTF.

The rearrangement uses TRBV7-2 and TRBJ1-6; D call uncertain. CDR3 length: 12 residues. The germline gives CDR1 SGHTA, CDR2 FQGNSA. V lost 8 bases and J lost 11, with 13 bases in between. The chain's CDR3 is CASGGLTAPLHF. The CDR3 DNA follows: TGTGCCAGCGGAGGCCTGACCGCACCCCTCCACTTT.

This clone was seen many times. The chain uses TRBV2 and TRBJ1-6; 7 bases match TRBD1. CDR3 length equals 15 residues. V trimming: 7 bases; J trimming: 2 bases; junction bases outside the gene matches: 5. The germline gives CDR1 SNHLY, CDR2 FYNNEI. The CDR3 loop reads CASKGANTYNSPLHF. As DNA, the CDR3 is TGTGCCAGCAAGGGGGCCAACACCTATAATTCACCCCTCCACTTT.

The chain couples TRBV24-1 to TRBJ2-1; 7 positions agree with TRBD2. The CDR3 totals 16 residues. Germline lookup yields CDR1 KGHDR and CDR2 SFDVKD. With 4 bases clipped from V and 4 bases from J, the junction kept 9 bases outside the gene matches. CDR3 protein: CATSDRLGRAYNEQFF. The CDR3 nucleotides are TGTGCCACCAGTGACCGACTAGGGAGGGCGTACAATGAGCAGTTCTTC.

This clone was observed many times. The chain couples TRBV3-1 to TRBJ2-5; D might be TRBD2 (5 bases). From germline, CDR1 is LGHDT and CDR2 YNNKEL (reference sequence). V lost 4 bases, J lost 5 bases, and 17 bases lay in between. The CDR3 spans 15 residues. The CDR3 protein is CASSLPGIGEETQYF. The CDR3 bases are TGTGCCAGCAGCCTTCCCGGGATTGGGGAGGAGACCCAGTACTTC.

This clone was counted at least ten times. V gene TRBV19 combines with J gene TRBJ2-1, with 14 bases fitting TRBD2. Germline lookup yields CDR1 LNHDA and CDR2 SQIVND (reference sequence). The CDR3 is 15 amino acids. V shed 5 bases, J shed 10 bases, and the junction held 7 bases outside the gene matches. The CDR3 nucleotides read TGTGCCAGTAGTCTAGGGACTAGCGGGAGTAGAGAGCAGTTCTTC. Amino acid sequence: CASSLGTSGSREQFF.

CDR3 in amino acids: CSARDLWTGEYEQYF. As DNA, the CDR3 is TGCAGTGCTAGAGATCTCTGGACAGGGGAGTACGAGCAGTACTTC. This chain uses TRBV20-1 with TRBJ2-7; 9 bases are a match to TRBD1. In germline, CDR1 is DFQATT, CDR2 SNEGSKA (reference sequence). The CDR3 length is 15 residues. Trimming removed 0 bases from V and 4 bases from J; junction bases left unmatched: 7.

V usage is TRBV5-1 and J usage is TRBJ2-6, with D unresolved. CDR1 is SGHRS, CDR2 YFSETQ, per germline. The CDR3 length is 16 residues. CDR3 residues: CARSLASTPGANVLTF. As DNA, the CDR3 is TGCGCAAGGAGCTTGGCTTCTACCCCTGGGGCCAACGTCCTGACTTTC.

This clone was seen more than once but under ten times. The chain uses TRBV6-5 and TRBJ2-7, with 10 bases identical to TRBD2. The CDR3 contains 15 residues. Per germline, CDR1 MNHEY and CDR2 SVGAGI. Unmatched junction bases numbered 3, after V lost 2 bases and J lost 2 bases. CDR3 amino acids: CASSYLAGDPYEQYF. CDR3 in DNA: TGTGCCAGCAGTTACCTAGCGGGAGATCCCTACGAGCAGTACTTC.

CDR3 loop: CASSLGEYEQYF. The CDR3 nucleotides read TGTGCCAGCAGCTTAGGGGAGTACGAGCAGTACTTC. The chain is built from TRBV7-8 and TRBJ2-7; tentatively, D is TRBD2 (5 bases). Germline CDR1 SGHVS, CDR2 FQNEAQ. V lost 1 base to trimming and J lost 4 bases, with 5 bases between them. The CDR3 is made up of 12 amino acids.

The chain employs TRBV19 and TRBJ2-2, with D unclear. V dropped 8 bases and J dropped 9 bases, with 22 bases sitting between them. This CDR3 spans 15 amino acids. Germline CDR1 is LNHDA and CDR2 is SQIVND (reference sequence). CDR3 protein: CASGPPGQWTWELFF. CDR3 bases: TGTGCCAGTGGCCCCCCCGGGCAGTGGACCTGGGAGCTGTTTTTT.

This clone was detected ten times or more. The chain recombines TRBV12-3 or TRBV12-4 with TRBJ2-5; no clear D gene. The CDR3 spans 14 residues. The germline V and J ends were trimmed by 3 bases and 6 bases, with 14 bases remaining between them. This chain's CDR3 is CASSFRQQRKTQYF. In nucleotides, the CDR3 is TGTGCCAGCAGTTTCCGTCAACAGCGAAAGACCCAGTACTTC.

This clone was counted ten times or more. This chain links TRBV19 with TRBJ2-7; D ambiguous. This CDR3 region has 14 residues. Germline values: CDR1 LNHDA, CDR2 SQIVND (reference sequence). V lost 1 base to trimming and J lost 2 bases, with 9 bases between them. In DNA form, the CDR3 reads TGTGCCAGTAGTATAGCGGGCCGTCCCTACGAGCAGTACTTC. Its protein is CASSIAGRPYEQYF.